Listed below are T cell receptor beta chains from one sample, sequenced in a study of cytomegalovirus exposure and HLA in healthy donors. Assay: immunoSEQ multiplex PCR; the TCRdb copy retains only in-frame clones and omits some. Of tens of thousands of clones listed, around 76% are singletons. Sequences were obtained from PBMCs. The receptors originated from a man between 25 and 39 years old in good health and CMV-seronegative. The CDR3 runs from the conserved cysteine through the conserved F or W. A D gene is named only where the DNA matches it firmly. The size field is filled for only some rows; it gives once, few, many or a size class.

j_gene: TRBJ1-2; d_gene: .; abundance: .; v_gene: TRBV18; CDR3aa: CASSPTGIYGYTF; CDR3nt: TGTGCCAGCTCACCCACAGGGATCTATGGCTACACCTTC
j_gene: TRBJ2-1; d_gene: TRBD2; abundance: .; v_gene: TRBV9; CDR3aa: CASSVWTSGRINEQFF; CDR3nt: TGTGCCAGCAGCGTATGGACTAGCGGGAGGATCAATGAGCAGTTCTTC
j_gene: TRBJ2-1; d_gene: TRBD2; abundance: .; v_gene: TRBV13; CDR3aa: CASSLRTSGSDEQFF; CDR3nt: TGTGCCAGCAGCTTACGAACTAGCGGGAGCGATGAGCAGTTCTTC
j_gene: TRBJ1-1; d_gene: TRBD1; abundance: .; v_gene: TRBV7-9; CDR3aa: CASSPDRRNTEAFF; CDR3nt: TGTGCCAGCAGCCCGGACAGGAGGAACACTGAAGCTTTCTTT
j_gene: TRBJ2-5; d_gene: TRBD1; abundance: .; v_gene: TRBV19; CDR3aa: CARFNRGQETQYF; CDR3nt: TGTGCCAGATTCAACAGGGGCCAAGAGACCCAGTACTTC
j_gene: TRBJ1-3; d_gene: TRBD1; abundance: .; v_gene: TRBV7-6; CDR3aa: CASSLGQGSGNTIYF; CDR3nt: TGTGCCAGCAGCCTGGGACAGGGATCTGGAAACACCATATATTTT
j_gene: TRBJ1-2; d_gene: .; abundance: .; v_gene: TRBV7-9; CDR3aa: CASSRGGYPLNYGYTF; CDR3nt: TGTGCCAGCAGCCGGGGGGGGTACCCTCTTAACTATGGCTACACCTTC
j_gene: TRBJ1-5; d_gene: .; abundance: .; v_gene: TRBV19; CDR3aa: CASSFLSQPQHF; CDR3nt: TGTGCCAGTAGTTTCCTGAGTCAGCCCCAGCATTTT
j_gene: TRBJ2-1; d_gene: .; abundance: .; v_gene: TRBV19; CDR3aa: CASSIGVGEQFF; CDR3nt: TGTGCCAGTAGTATCGGGGTCGGTGAGCAGTTCTTC
j_gene: TRBJ2-3; d_gene: .; abundance: .; v_gene: TRBV4-3; CDR3aa: CASSQARGGGTDTQYF; CDR3nt: TGCGCCAGCAGCCAAGCTCGGGGCGGGGGCACAGATACGCAGTATTTT
j_gene: TRBJ2-7; d_gene: TRBD1; abundance: .; v_gene: TRBV28; CDR3aa: CASSLLPGQGNYEQYF; CDR3nt: TGTGCCAGCAGTCTACTACCGGGACAGGGTAACTACGAGCAGTACTTC
j_gene: TRBJ1-2; d_gene: .; abundance: .; v_gene: TRBV28; CDR3aa: CASSVGQINYGYTF; CDR3nt: TGTGCCAGCAGTGTCGGACAGATTAACTATGGCTACACCTTC
j_gene: TRBJ2-3; d_gene: .; abundance: .; v_gene: TRBV9; CDR3aa: CASSVGWGPTDTQYF; CDR3nt: TGTGCCAGCAGCGTAGGCTGGGGGCCCACAGATACGCAGTATTTT
j_gene: TRBJ2-1; d_gene: .; abundance: .; v_gene: TRBV10-2; CDR3aa: CASSESSNEQFF; CDR3nt: TGCGCCAGCAGTGAGTCGAGCAATGAGCAGTTCTTC
j_gene: TRBJ2-7; d_gene: TRBD1; abundance: .; v_gene: TRBV27; CDR3aa: CASSLSGTGGYEQYF; CDR3nt: TGTGCCAGCAGTTTATCGGGGACAGGGGGCTACGAGCAGTACTTC
j_gene: TRBJ1-5; d_gene: .; abundance: .; v_gene: TRBV30; CDR3aa: CAWSVPPLITGPPNQPQHF; CDR3nt: TGTGCCTGGAGTGTACCTCCCCTCATAACAGGCCCCCCAAATCAGCCCCAGCATTTT
j_gene: TRBJ2-1; d_gene: TRBD2; abundance: .; v_gene: TRBV7-9; CDR3aa: CASSLPLAGGGSSYNEQFF; CDR3nt: TGTGCCAGCAGCTTACCACTAGCGGGAGGGGGGAGCTCCTACAATGAGCAGTTCTTC
j_gene: TRBJ2-2; d_gene: .; abundance: .; v_gene: TRBV4-1; CDR3aa: CASSQEVTVTGELFF; CDR3nt: TGCGCCAGCAGCCAAGAGGTTACGGTGACCGGGGAGCTGTTTTTT
j_gene: TRBJ1-2; d_gene: TRBD1; abundance: .; v_gene: TRBV25-1; CDR3aa: CASSRQGNYGYTF; CDR3nt: TGTGCCAGCTCCAGACAGGGTAACTATGGCTACACCTTC
j_gene: TRBJ2-3; d_gene: .; abundance: .; v_gene: TRBV7-6; CDR3aa: CASSSPLDTDTQYF; CDR3nt: TGTGCCAGCAGCTCTCCGTTAGACACAGATACGCAGTATTTT
j_gene: TRBJ2-1; d_gene: .; abundance: .; v_gene: TRBV7-2; CDR3aa: CASRIAGPYNEQFF; CDR3nt: TGTGCCAGCAGGATTGCGGGACCTTACAATGAGCAGTTCTTC
j_gene: TRBJ1-2; d_gene: .; abundance: .; v_gene: TRBV14; CDR3aa: CASSPGRTSYGYTF; CDR3nt: TGTGCCAGCAGCCCTGGCAGGACTTCCTATGGCTACACCTTC
j_gene: TRBJ1-1; d_gene: .; abundance: .; v_gene: TRBV10-1; CDR3aa: CASSWGMNTEAFF; CDR3nt: TGCGCCAGCAGTTGGGGCATGAACACTGAAGCTTTCTTT
j_gene: TRBJ1-1; d_gene: TRBD1; abundance: .; v_gene: TRBV5-4; CDR3aa: CASSPGTGNTEAFF; CDR3nt: TGTGCCAGCAGCCCAGGGACAGGGAACACTGAAGCTTTCTTT
j_gene: TRBJ1-1; d_gene: TRBD1; abundance: .; v_gene: TRBV18; CDR3aa: CASSPQGQMNTEAFF; CDR3nt: TGTGCCAGCTCACCTCAGGGACAGATGAACACTGAAGCTTTCTTT
j_gene: TRBJ2-1; d_gene: TRBD2; abundance: once; v_gene: TRBV5-1; CDR3aa: CASSLGLAASSYNEQFF; CDR3nt: TGCGCCAGCAGCTTGGGACTAGCGGCCTCCTCCTACAATGAGCAGTTCTTC
j_gene: TRBJ1-1; d_gene: .; abundance: .; v_gene: TRBV6-5; CDR3aa: CASSQTGGGTEAFF; CDR3nt: TGTGCCAGCAGCCAGACAGGCGGGGGAACTGAAGCTTTCTTT
j_gene: TRBJ1-1; d_gene: .; abundance: few; v_gene: TRBV5-1; CDR3aa: CASSRTVSNKNTEAFF; CDR3nt: TGCGCCAGCAGCCGGACAGTAAGTAATAAGAACACTGAAGCTTTCTTT
j_gene: TRBJ1-5; d_gene: .; abundance: .; v_gene: TRBV12-5; CDR3aa: CASGPHGQRNQPQHF; CDR3nt: TGTGCTAGTGGTCCCCACGGACAGCGCAATCAGCCCCAGCATTTT
j_gene: TRBJ1-5; d_gene: .; abundance: .; v_gene: TRBV4-3; CDR3aa: CASSQDLYGGRNQPQHF; CDR3nt: TGCGCCAGCAGCCAAGATCTATACGGGGGGCGCAATCAGCCCCAGCATTTT
j_gene: TRBJ1-3; d_gene: TRBD1; abundance: .; v_gene: TRBV19; CDR3aa: CASSMAGGESTIYF; CDR3nt: TGTGCCAGTAGTATGGCAGGGGGCGAGAGCACCATATATTTT
j_gene: TRBJ2-1; d_gene: .; abundance: .; v_gene: TRBV14; CDR3aa: CASSQVTDSPAGQFF; CDR3nt: TGTGCCAGCAGCCAAGTCACGGACTCCCCGGCGGGGCAGTTCTTC
j_gene: TRBJ1-4; d_gene: TRBD1; abundance: .; v_gene: TRBV10-3; CDR3aa: CAISRELRTGAATNEKLFF; CDR3nt: TGTGCCATCAGCCGAGAGCTCAGGACAGGCGCTGCAACTAATGAAAAACTGTTTTTT
j_gene: TRBJ1-1; d_gene: .; abundance: once; v_gene: TRBV11-2; CDR3aa: CASSLVRDTEAFF; CDR3nt: TGTGCCAGCAGCTTAGTCAGGGACACTGAAGCTTTCTTT
j_gene: TRBJ2-3; d_gene: TRBD2; abundance: .; v_gene: TRBV5-8; CDR3aa: CASSLEVAGVADTQYF; CDR3nt: TGTGCCAGCAGCTTGGAGGTAGCGGGAGTCGCAGATACGCAGTATTTT
j_gene: TRBJ1-3; d_gene: .; abundance: .; v_gene: TRBV2; CDR3aa: CASKEASSGNTIYF; CDR3nt: TGTGCCAGCAAGGAGGCAAGCTCTGGAAACACCATATATTTT
j_gene: TRBJ1-1; d_gene: .; abundance: .; v_gene: TRBV7-2; CDR3aa: CASSLGGRGAEAFF; CDR3nt: TGTGCCAGCAGCTTAGGGGGGAGGGGGGCTGAAGCTTTCTTT
j_gene: TRBJ2-7; d_gene: TRBD1; abundance: .; v_gene: TRBV4-3; CDR3aa: CASSQGLDRVSYEQYF; CDR3nt: TGCGCCAGCAGCCAAGGATTGGACAGGGTATCCTACGAGCAGTACTTC
j_gene: TRBJ2-2; d_gene: TRBD1; abundance: .; v_gene: TRBV5-7; CDR3aa: CASTKQGTTTGELFF; CDR3nt: TGTGCCAGCACCAAACAGGGGACAACCACCGGGGAGCTGTTTTTT
j_gene: TRBJ1-1; d_gene: .; abundance: .; v_gene: TRBV10-3; CDR3aa: CAISDLGTRGSEAFF; CDR3nt: TGTGCCATCAGTGACCTTGGGACCCGGGGGAGTGAAGCTTTCTTT
j_gene: TRBJ1-1; d_gene: .; abundance: .; v_gene: TRBV5-1; CDR3aa: CASSLQGTEAFF; CDR3nt: TGCGCCAGCAGCTTACAGGGCACTGAAGCTTTCTTT
j_gene: TRBJ2-3; d_gene: TRBD2; abundance: .; v_gene: TRBV5-4; CDR3aa: CASNPPGGVPDTQYF; CDR3nt: TGTGCCAGCAACCCCCCGGGAGGGGTGCCAGATACGCAGTATTTT
j_gene: TRBJ2-3; d_gene: TRBD2; abundance: .; v_gene: TRBV9; CDR3aa: CASSVVGLAGGTSTDTQYF; CDR3nt: TGTGCCAGCAGCGTAGTTGGACTAGCGGGGGGGACTAGCACAGATACGCAGTATTTT
j_gene: TRBJ2-3; d_gene: .; abundance: .; v_gene: TRBV27; CDR3aa: CASSLLRGLGTDTQYF; CDR3nt: TGTGCCAGCAGCCTCCTCCGGGGGTTAGGCACAGATACGCAGTATTTT
j_gene: TRBJ1-1; d_gene: TRBD1; abundance: .; v_gene: TRBV6-1; CDR3aa: CASSRLQGALEAFF; CDR3nt: TGTGCCAGCAGTCGATTACAGGGGGCTCTTGAAGCTTTCTTT
j_gene: TRBJ2-2; d_gene: .; abundance: .; v_gene: TRBV14; CDR3aa: CASSQEVDTSLNTGELFF; CDR3nt: TGTGCCAGCAGCCAAGAGGTCGACACGAGCCTGAACACCGGGGAGCTGTTTTTT
j_gene: TRBJ2-3; d_gene: .; abundance: .; v_gene: TRBV5-1; CDR3aa: CASSLERITDTQYF; CDR3nt: TGCGCCAGCAGCTTGGAGCGGATTACAGATACGCAGTATTTT
j_gene: TRBJ2-4; d_gene: TRBD1; abundance: once; v_gene: TRBV5-1; CDR3aa: CASSQSRDRAKNIQYF; CDR3nt: TGCGCCAGCAGCCAATCCCGGGACAGGGCTAAAAACATTCAGTACTTC
j_gene: TRBJ1-4; d_gene: .; abundance: .; v_gene: TRBV4-1; CDR3aa: CASSQPGVPNEKLFF; CDR3nt: TGCGCCAGCAGCCAACCAGGGGTCCCTAATGAAAAACTGTTTTTT
j_gene: TRBJ1-1; d_gene: .; abundance: few; v_gene: TRBV7-9; CDR3aa: CASRTNGPEAFF; CDR3nt: TGTGCCAGCAGAACTAACGGTCCTGAAGCTTTCTTT
j_gene: TRBJ2-3; d_gene: TRBD2; abundance: once; v_gene: TRBV9; CDR3aa: CASSQGRGGTDTQYF; CDR3nt: TGTGCCAGCAGTCAGGGGCGGGGGGGCACAGATACGCAGTATTTT
j_gene: TRBJ1-2; d_gene: .; abundance: .; v_gene: TRBV6-6; CDR3aa: CASCMSGGVYGYTF; CDR3nt: TGTGCCAGCTGTATGTCTGGGGGGGTGTATGGCTACACCTTC
j_gene: TRBJ1-1; d_gene: .; abundance: few; v_gene: TRBV14; CDR3aa: CASSTGRRAAEAFF; CDR3nt: TGTGCCAGCAGCACGGGGAGGCGAGCCGCTGAAGCTTTCTTT
j_gene: TRBJ1-5; d_gene: .; abundance: .; v_gene: TRBV6-1; CDR3aa: CASSEFSPNPNQPQHF; CDR3nt: TGTGCCAGCAGTGAATTTAGCCCTAATCCCAATCAGCCCCAGCATTTT